This T cell receptor beta chain was sequenced during a study of OX40 agonist ivuxolimab in advanced cancers. Here immunoSEQ multiplex PCR was the method, and the copy in TCRdb shows in-frame clones only, minus some. There are some 70,000 clones in the sample; roughly 84% occur only once, and 1.1% lies in the top ten. With regard to this clone: Its specificity is not known.

Study findings and constraints: The mean number of expanded clones was higher in CD8+ T cells than in CD4+. Clones of CD4+ and CD8+ blood T cells grew by week 6 at doses of 0.1 to 3.0 mg/kg.

Trimming took 2 bases from V and 1 from J; bases not matched to a gene: 4. The CDR3 contains 16 residues. The germline V gene encodes CDR1 MRHNA and CDR2 SNTAGT. The clonotype was recovered from an adult with an advanced solid tumor such as melanoma, head and neck, liver or kidney cancer. Source: CD4+ or CD8+ T cells sorted from blood, taken in a trial of the OX40 agonist ivuxolimab. This chain uses TRBV6-4 with TRBJ2-5; 10 bases line up with TRBD2. CDR3 residues: CASSDGVAGGQETQYF. DNA for the CDR3: TGTGCCAGCAGTGACGGGGTAGCGGGGGGCCAAGAGACCCAGTACTTC.